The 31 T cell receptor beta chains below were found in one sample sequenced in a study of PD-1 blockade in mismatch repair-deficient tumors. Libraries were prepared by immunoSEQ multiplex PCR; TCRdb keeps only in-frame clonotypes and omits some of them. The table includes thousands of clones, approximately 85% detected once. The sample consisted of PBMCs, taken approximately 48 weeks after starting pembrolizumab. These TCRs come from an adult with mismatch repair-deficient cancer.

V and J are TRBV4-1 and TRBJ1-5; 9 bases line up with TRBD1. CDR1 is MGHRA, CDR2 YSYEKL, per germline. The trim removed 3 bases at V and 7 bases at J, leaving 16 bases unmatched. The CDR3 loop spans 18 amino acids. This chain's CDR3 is CASSQDAPGQGWRQPQHF. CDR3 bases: TGCGCCAGCAGCCAGGACGCTCCGGGACAGGGCTGGAGGCAGCCCCAGCATTTT.

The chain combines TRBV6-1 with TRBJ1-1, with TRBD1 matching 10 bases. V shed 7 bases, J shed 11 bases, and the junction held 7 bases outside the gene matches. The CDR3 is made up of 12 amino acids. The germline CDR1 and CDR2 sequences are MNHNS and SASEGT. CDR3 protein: CASNRDRGGAFF. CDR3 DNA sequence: TGTGCCAGCAATCGGGACAGGGGCGGTGCTTTCTTT.

The CDR3 here is CASSFPGQGSYEQYF. As DNA, the CDR3 is TGTGCCAGCAGCTTTCCGGGACAGGGATCGTACGAGCAGTACTTC. The chain couples TRBV5-4 to TRBJ2-7, with TRBD1 matching 9 bases. This CDR3 is built from 15 residues. Trimming at V came to 2 bases and at J to 4 bases, leaving 7 bases not matched to a gene. In germline, CDR1 is SGHNT, CDR2 YYREEE (reference sequence).

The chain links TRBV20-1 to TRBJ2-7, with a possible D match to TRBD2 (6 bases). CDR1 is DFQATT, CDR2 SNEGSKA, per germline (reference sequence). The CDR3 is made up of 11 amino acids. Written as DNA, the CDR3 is TGCAGCGCCACGCGGGGCTACGAGCAGTACTTC. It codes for CSATRGYEQYF.

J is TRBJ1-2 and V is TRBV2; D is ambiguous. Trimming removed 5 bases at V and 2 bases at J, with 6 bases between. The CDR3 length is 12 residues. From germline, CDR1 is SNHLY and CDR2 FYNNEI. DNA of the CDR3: TGTGCCAGCAGTTACAGCAACTATGGCTACACCTTC. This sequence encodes CASSYSNYGYTF. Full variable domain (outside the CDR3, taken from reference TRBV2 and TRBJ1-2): EPEVTQTPSHQVTQMGQEVILRCVPISNHLYFYWYRQILGQKVEFLVSFYNNEISEKSEIFDDQFSVERPDGSNFTLKIRSTKLEDSAMYFCASSYSNYGYTFGSGTRLTVV.

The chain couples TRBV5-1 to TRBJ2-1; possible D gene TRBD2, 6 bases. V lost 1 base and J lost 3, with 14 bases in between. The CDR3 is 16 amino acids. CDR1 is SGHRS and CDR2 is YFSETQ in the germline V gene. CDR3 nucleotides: TGCGCCAGCAGCTTGTACACGGGAGAAATCTACAATGAGCAGTTCTTC. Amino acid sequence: CASSLYTGEIYNEQFF.

CDR3 loop: CASSQPGGMGSYEQYF. CDR3 in DNA: TGTGCCAGCAGTCAACCGGGGGGCATGGGGTCCTACGAGCAGTACTTC. The chain has TRBV28 and TRBJ2-7; a possible D gene is TRBD2 (7 bases). Per germline, CDR1 MDHEN and CDR2 SYDVKM. Deletions cut 5 bases from V and 1 base from J, with 18 bases between. This CDR3 has 16 residues. Full variable domain (missing parts from reference TRBV28 and TRBJ2-7): DVKVTQSSRYLVKRTGEKVFLECVQDMDHENMFWYRQDPGLGLRLIYFSYDVKMKEKGDIPEGYSVSREKKERFSLILESASTNQTSMYLCASSQPGGMGSYEQYFGPGTRLTVT.

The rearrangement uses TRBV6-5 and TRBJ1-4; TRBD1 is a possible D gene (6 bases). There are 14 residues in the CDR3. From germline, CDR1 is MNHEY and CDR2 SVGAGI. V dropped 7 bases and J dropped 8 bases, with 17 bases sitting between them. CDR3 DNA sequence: TGTGCCAGCAAACCGACAGGAGTTAGGGAAAAACTGTTTTTT. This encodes CASKPTGVREKLFF.

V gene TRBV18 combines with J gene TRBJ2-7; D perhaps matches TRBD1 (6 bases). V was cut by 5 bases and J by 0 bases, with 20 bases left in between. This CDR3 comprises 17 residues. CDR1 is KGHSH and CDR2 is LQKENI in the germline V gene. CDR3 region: CASSSGQTISISYEQYF. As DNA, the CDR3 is TGTGCCAGCTCATCCGGACAGACTATATCTATCTCCTACGAGCAGTACTTC.

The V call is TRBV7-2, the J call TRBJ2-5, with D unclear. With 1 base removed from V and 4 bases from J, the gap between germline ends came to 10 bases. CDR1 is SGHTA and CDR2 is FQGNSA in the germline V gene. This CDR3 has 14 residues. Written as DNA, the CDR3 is TGTGCCAGCAGCTTAGAAGTGTTGGCAGAGACCCAGTACTTC. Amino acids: CASSLEVLAETQYF.

CDR3 amino acids: CAWSRQGNQPQHF. In DNA form, the CDR3 reads TGTGCCTGGAGCCGACAGGGCAATCAGCCCCAGCATTTT. The chain recombines TRBV30 with TRBJ1-5; tentatively, D is TRBD1 (6 bases). This CDR3 has 13 amino acids. Germline CDR1 and CDR2: GTSNPN and SVGIG (reference sequence). The ends were cut back, 3 bases at V and 2 bases at J, with 8 bases in the middle.

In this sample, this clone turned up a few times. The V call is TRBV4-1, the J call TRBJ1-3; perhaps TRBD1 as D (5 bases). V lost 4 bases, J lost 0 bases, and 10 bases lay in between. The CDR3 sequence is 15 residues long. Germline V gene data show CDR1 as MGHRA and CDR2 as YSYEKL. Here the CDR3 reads CASSPDSRSGNTIYF. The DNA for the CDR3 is TGCGCCAGCAGCCCCGACAGCCGCTCTGGAAACACCATATATTTT.

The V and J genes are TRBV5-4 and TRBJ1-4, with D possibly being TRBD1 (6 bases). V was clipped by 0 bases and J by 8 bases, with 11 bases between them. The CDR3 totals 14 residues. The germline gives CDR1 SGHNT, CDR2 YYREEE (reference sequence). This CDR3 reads CASSLGGQGEKLFF. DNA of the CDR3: TGTGCCAGCAGCTTGGGCGGCCAGGGGGAAAAACTGTTTTTT.

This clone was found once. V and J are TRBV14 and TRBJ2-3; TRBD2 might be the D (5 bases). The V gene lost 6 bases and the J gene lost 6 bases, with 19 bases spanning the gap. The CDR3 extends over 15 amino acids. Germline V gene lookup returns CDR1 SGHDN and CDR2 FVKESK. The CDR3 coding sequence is TGTGCCAGCAGTTTTCGGACTGAGAGCCGGGATACGCAGTATTTT. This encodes CASSFRTESRDTQYF. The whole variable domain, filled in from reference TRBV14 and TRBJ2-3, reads EAGVTQFPSHSVIEKGQTVTLRCDPISGHDNLYWYRRVMGKEIKFLLHFVKESKQDESGMPNNRFLAERTGGTYSTLKVQPAELEDSGVYFCASSFRTESRDTQYFGPGTRLTVL.

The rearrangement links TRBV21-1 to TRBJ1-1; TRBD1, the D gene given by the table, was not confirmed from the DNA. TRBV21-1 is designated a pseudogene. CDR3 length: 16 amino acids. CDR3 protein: CASSIRDRGLNTEAFF. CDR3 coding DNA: TGTGCCAGCAGCATCCGGGACAGGGGACTGAACACTGAAGCTTTCTTT.

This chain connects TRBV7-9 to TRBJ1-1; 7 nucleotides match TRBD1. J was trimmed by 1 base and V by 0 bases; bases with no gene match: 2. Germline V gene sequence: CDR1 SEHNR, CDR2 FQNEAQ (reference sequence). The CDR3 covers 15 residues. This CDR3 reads CASSLARQGNTEAFF. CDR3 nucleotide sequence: TGTGCCAGCAGCTTAGCCAGACAGGGGAACACTGAAGCTTTCTTT.

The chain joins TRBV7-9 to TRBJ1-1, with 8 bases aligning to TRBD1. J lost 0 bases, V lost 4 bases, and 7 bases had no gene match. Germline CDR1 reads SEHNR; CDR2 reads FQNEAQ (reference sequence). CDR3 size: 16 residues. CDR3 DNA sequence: TGTGCCAGCAGCTCCCGGACAGGGCAGTTGAACACTGAAGCTTTCTTT. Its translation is CASSSRTGQLNTEAFF.

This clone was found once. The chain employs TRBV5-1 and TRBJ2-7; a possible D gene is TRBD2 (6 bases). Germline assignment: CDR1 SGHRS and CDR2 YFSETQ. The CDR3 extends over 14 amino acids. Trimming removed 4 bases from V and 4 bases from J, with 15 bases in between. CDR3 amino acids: CASSKNRENYEQYF. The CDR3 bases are TGCGCCAGCAGCAAAAACCGGGAGAATTACGAGCAGTACTTC.

The CDR3 spells CASSLEVSGRETQYF. CDR3 DNA: TGCGCCAGCAGCTTGGAGGTTAGCGGGAGAGAGACCCAGTACTTC. This chain uses TRBV5-1 with TRBJ2-5; 9 positions agree with TRBD2. CDR1 SGHRS and CDR2 YFSETQ come from the germline V gene. The trim removed 0 bases at V and 4 bases at J, leaving 4 bases unmatched. CDR3 size: 15 residues.

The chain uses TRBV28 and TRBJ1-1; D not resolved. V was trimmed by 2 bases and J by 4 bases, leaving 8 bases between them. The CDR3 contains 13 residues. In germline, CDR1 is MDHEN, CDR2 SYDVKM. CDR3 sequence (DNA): TGTGCCAGCAGTTTACAGGTTGTCACTGAAGCTTTCTTT. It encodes CASSLQVVTEAFF.

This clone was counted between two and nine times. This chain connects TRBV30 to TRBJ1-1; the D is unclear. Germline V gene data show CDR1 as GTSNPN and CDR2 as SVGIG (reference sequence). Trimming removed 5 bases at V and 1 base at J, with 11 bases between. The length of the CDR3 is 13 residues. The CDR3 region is CAWARRQNTEAFF. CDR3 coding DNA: TGTGCCTGGGCGAGGAGGCAGAACACTGAAGCTTTCTTT. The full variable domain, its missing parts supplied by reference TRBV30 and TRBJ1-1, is SQTIHQWPATLVQPVGSPLSLECTVEGTSNPNLYWYRQAAGRGLQLLFYSVGIGQISSEVPQNLSASRPQDRQFILSSKKLLLSDSGFYLCAWARRQNTEAFFGQGTRLTVV.

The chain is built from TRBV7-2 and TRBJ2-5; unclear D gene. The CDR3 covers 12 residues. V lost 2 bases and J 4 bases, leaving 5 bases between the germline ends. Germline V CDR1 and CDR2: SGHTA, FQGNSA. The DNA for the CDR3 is TGTGCCAGCAGCTTAACTCGAGAGACCCAGTACTTC. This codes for CASSLTRETQYF.

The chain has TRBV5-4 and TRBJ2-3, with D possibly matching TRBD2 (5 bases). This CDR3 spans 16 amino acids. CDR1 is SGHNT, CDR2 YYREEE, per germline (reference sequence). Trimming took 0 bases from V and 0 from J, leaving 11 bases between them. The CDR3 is CASSLVGLESTDTQYF. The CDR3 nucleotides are TGTGCCAGCAGCTTGGTAGGACTTGAAAGCACAGATACGCAGTATTTT.

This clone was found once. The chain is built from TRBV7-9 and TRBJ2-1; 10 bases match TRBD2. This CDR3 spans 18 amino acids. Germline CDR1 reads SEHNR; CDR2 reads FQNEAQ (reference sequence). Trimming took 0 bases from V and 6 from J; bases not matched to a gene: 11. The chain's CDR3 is CASSLARPASGRANEQFF. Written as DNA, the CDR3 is TGTGCCAGCAGCTTAGCGCGACCGGCCAGCGGGAGGGCCAATGAGCAGTTCTTC.

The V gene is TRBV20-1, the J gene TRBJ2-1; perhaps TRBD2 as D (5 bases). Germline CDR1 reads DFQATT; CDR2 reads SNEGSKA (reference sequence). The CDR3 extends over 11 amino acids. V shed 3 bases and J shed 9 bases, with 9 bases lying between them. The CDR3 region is CSASGMVEQFF. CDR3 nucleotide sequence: TGCAGTGCTAGCGGGATGGTTGAGCAGTTCTTC.

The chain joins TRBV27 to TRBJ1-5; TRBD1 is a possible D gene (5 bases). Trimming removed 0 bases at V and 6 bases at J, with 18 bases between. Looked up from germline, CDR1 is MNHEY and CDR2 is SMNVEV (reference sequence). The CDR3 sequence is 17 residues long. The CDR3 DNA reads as TGTGCCAGCAGTTTATCGTGGGGCGGATTAGGGATTCAGCCCCAGCATTTT. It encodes CASSLSWGGLGIQPQHF.

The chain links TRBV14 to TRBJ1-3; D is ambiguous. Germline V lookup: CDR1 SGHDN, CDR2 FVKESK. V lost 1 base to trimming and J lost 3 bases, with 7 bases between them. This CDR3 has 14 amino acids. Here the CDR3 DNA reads TGTGCCAGCAGCCAAGGGCCCCTTGGAAACACCATATATTTT. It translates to CASSQGPLGNTIYF.

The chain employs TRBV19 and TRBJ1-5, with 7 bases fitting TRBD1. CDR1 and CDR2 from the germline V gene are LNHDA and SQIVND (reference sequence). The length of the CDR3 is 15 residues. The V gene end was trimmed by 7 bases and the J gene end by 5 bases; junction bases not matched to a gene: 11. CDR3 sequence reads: CASTPWSGGYQPQHF. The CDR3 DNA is TGTGCCAGTACCCCCTGGTCAGGGGGATATCAGCCCCAGCATTTT.

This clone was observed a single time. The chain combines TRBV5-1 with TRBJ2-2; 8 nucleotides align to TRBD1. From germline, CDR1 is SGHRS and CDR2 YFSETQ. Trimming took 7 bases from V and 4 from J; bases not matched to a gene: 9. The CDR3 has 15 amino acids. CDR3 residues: CASLQGASGTGELFF. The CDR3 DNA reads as TGCGCCAGCCTTCAGGGGGCGAGTGGCACCGGGGAGCTGTTTTTT. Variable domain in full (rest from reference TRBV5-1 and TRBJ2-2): KAGVTQTPRYLIKTRGQQVTLSCSPISGHRSVSWYQQTPGQGLQFLFEYFSETQRNKGNFPGRFSGRQFSNSRSEMNVSTLELGDSALYLCASLQGASGTGELFFGEGSRLTVL.

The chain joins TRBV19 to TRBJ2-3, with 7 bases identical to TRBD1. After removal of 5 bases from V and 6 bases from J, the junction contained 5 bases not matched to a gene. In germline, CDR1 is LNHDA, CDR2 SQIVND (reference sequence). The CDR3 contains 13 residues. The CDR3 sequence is CASSRLTGDTQYF. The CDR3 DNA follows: TGTGCCAGTAGTCGACTGACAGGGGATACGCAGTATTTT.

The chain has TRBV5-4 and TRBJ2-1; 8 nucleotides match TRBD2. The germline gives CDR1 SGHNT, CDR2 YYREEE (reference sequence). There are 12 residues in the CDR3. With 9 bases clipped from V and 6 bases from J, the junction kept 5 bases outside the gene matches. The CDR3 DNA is TGTGCCACTAGCGGGCCCCTCAATGAGCAGTTCTTC. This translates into CATSGPLNEQFF. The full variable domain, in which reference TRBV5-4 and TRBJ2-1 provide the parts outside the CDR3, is ETGVTQSPTHLIKTRGQQVTLRCSSQSGHNTVSWYQQALGQGPQFIFQYYREEENGRGNFPPRFSGLQFPNYSSELNVNALELDDSALYLCATSGPLNEQFFGPGTRLTVL.